Detailed here is one T cell receptor beta chain. The data belong to a study of T cell repertoires in cytomegalovirus infection. Study-wide background: TCR beta signatures that were public indicated CMV infection and matching HLA type.

TCRdb called the reads again in MiXCR, with one record for every CDR3 protein. The sample shows 120,000 to 150,000 distinct CDR3 sequences, about 6.5% of them seen only once. This clonotype originated in a human donor in good health (CMV status not recorded). Some clones in this sample may be carry-over from other donors' samples. What was sequenced was PBMCs.

The CDR3 sequence is CATSAGGGYQETQYF. In DNA form, the CDR3 reads TGTGCCACCTCGGCGGGAGGGGGCTACCAAGAGACCCAGTACTTC. The chain employs TRBV19 and TRBJ2-5; TRBD2 matches 9 bases. The CDR3 loop spans 15 amino acids. Germline V gives CDR1 LNHDA, CDR2 SQIVND (reference sequence). The J segment lost 0 bases and the V segment lost 10 bases, leaving 9 bases of the junction unmatched. Filled out from reference TRBV19 and TRBJ2-5, the complete variable domain reads DGGITQSPKYLFRKEGQNVTLSCEQNLNHDAMYWYRQDPGQGLRLIYYSQIVNDFQKGDIAEGYSVSREKKESFPLTVTSAQKNPTAFYLCATSAGGGYQETQYFGPGTRLLVL.